This passage covers 3 T cell receptor beta chains from one sample sequenced in a study of control samples from healthy donors and cancer patients. Here immunoSEQ multiplex PCR was the method, and the copy in TCRdb shows in-frame clones only, minus some. The repertoire has about 110,000 clones, around nine tenths of them found once; the top ten carry less than 4%. The sequencing input was PBMCs. These TCRs come from a woman in her sixties or seventies with lung cancer.

This clone was observed a single time. The V call is TRBV4-2, the J call TRBJ1-2; 7 bases match TRBD1. The ends lost 1 base at V and 6 bases at J; junction bases unmatched: 5. There are 14 residues in the CDR3. Germline loops: CDR1 LGHNA, CDR2 YNFKEQ. The CDR3 DNA is TGTGCCAGCAGCCAAGTAGGAGGGGGCGATGGCTACACCTTC. Protein sequence: CASSQVGGGDGYTF.

For the CDR3, the DNA is TGTGCCAGCAGCTTAACGAGCGGTGAAGCTTTCTTT. It translates to CASSLTSGEAFF. The chain links TRBV7-2 to TRBJ1-1; D gene unclear. Germline V gives CDR1 SGHTA, CDR2 FQGNSA. V was trimmed by 2 bases and J by 7 bases, leaving 8 bases between them. The CDR3 has 12 amino acids.

Details on this clone: The junction shows a germline mismatch at one end, possibly a read error. V gene TRBV7-7 combines with J gene TRBJ2-1, with D possibly being TRBD2 (6 bases). The CDR3 sequence is 15 residues long. The germline V gene has CDR1 SSHAT and CDR2 FNYEAQ (reference sequence). The DNA for the CDR3 is TGTGCTAGCAGCTTAGCGGAGAACTCCTACAATGAGCAGTTCTTC. Protein product: CASSLAENSYNEQFF.